This TCR beta chain was captured in a study of identical twins. Germline V CDR1 and CDR2: SGHAT, FQDESV (reference sequence). The CDR3 sequence is 15 residues long. Trimming removed 4 bases at V and 4 bases at J, with 15 bases between. Findings and caveats of the study: Cord blood beta clonotypes that were abundant carried fewer insertions, and memory repertoires showed no such trend. Sequences that were beta out-of-frame showed weaker excess twin sharing.

A universal primer site was added by template switching, and unique molecular identifiers were carried by the cDNA. TCRdb re-called the 5' RACE reads with MiXCR, one entry per CDR3 protein. The repertoire has over 500,000 distinct CDR3 sequences, about 20% of them found once; the top ten carry about 0.93%. In the case of this clonotype: Its antigen is unknown.

These data also formed part of another study, on T cells expressing NK-cell markers. That study reports: NKG2C+ dominant clonotypes from over five donors made up roughly 1.0-8% of CD8+ T cells.

This TCR derives from a woman aged 18 to 35 in good health. The sample taken for sequencing was CD4+ T cells sorted from blood. The chain links TRBV11-1 to TRBJ2-3, with D unclear. The CDR3 DNA reads TGTGCCAGCAGCTCCCCGGGTCAGGAGCCAGATACGCAGTATTTT. It encodes CASSSPGQEPDTQYF.